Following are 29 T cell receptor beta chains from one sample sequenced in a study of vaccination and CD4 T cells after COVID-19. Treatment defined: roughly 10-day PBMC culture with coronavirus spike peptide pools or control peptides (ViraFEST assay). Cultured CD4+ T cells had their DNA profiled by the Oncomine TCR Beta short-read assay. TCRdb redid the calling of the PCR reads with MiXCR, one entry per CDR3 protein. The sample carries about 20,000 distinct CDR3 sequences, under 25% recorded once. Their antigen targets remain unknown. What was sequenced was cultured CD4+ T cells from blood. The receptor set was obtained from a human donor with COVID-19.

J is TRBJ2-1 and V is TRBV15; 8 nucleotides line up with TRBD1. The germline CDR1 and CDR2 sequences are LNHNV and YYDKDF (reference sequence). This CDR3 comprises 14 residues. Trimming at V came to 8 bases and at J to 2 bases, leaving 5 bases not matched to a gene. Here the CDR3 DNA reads TGTGCCACCGGCGGACAGGGCCCCTACAATGAGCAGTTCTTC. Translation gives CATGGQGPYNEQFF.

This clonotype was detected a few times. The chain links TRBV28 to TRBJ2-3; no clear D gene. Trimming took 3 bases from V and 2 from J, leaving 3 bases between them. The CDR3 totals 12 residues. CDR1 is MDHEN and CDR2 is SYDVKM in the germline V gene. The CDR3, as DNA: TGTGCCAGCAGTTTGCCCACAGATACGCAGTATTTT. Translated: CASSLPTDTQYF.

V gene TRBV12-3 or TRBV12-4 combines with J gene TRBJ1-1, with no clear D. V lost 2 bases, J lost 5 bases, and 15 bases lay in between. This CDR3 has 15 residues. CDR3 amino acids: CASSLRQEVGTEAFF. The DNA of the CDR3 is TGTGCCAGCAGTTTAAGGCAGGAGGTCGGGACTGAAGCTTTCTTT.

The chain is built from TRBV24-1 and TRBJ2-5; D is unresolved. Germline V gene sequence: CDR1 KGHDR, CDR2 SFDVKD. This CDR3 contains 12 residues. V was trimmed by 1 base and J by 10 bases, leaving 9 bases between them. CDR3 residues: CATSDFSGYQYF. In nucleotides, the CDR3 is TGTGCCACCAGTGATTTCTCGGGTTACCAGTACTTC.

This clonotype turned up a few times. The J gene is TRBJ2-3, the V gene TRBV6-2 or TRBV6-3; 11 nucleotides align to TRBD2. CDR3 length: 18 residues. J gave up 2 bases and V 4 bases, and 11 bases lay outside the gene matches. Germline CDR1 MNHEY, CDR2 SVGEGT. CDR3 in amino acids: CASSSPLLAGGLTDTQYF. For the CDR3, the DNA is TGTGCCAGCAGTTCCCCCCTCCTAGCGGGGGGCCTCACAGATACGCAGTATTTT.

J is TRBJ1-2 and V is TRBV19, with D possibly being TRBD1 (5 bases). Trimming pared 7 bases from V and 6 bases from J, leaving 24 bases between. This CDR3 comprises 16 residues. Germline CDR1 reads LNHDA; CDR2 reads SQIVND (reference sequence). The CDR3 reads CASKRVGGKETDGYTF. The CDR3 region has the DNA TGTGCCAGTAAACGCGTCGGGGGAAAGGAGACTGATGGCTACACCTTC.

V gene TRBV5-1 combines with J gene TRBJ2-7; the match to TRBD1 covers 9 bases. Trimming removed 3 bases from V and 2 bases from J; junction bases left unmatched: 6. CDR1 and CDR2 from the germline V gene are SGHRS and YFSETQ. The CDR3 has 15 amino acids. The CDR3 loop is CASSSTTGGTYEQYF. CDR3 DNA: TGCGCCAGCAGCTCGACGACAGGGGGAACCTACGAGCAGTACTTC.

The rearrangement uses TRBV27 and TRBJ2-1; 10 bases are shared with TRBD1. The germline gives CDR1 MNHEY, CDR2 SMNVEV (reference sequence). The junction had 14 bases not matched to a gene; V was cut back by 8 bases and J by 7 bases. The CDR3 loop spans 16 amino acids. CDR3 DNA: TGTGCCAGCTCGAGGACAGGGGGGGGGGCAGGTAATGAGCAGTTCTTC. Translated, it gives CASSRTGGGAGNEQFF.

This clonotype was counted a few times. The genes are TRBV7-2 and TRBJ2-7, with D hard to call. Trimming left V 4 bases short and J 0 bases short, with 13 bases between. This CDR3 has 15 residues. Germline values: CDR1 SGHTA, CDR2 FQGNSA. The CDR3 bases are TGTGCCAGCAGCTCCGATAGATATAACTCCTACGAGCAGTACTTC. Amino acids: CASSSDRYNSYEQYF.

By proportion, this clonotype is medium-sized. CDR3 coding DNA: TGTGCCAGCAGTTTACGGGGGGACCATAGCAATCAGCCCCAGCATTTT. Translating it yields CASSLRGDHSNQPQHF. This chain connects TRBV27 to TRBJ1-5; D is possibly TRBD1 (5 bases). The length of the CDR3 is 16 residues. V was shortened by 2 bases and J by 0 bases, with 11 bases between the two germline ends. Germline CDR1 is MNHEY and CDR2 is SMNVEV (reference sequence).

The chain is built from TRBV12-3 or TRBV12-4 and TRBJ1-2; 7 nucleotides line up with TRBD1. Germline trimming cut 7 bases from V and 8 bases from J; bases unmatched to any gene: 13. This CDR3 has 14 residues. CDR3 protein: CASNARGQGLGYTF. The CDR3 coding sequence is TGTGCCAGCAATGCGAGGGGGCAGGGGTTGGGCTACACCTTC.

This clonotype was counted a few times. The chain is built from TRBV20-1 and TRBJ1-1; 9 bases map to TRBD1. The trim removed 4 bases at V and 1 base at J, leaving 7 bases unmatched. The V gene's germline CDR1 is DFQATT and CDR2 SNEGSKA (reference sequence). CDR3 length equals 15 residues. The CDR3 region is CSATSPTGGNTEAFF. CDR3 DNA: TGCAGTGCTACGAGCCCGACAGGGGGGAACACTGAAGCTTTCTTT.

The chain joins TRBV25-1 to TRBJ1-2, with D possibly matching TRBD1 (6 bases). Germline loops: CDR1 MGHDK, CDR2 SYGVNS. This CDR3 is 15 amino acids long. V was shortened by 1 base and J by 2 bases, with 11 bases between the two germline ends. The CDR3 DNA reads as TGTGCCAGCAGTGAATTCGACAGGATAAACTATGGCTACACCTTC. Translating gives CASSEFDRINYGYTF.

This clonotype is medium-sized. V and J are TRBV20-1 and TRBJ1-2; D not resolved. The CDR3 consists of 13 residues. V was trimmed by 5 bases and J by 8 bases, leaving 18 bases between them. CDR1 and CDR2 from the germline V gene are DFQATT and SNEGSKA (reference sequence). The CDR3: CSAEEMGAGGYTF. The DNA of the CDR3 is TGCAGTGCTGAAGAGATGGGCGCCGGCGGCTACACCTTC.

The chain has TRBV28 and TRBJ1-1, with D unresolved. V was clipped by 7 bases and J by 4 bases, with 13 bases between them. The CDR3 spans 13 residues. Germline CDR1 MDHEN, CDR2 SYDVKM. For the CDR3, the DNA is TGTGCCAGCACCTCAACTCACGGCACTGAAGCTTTCTTT. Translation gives CASTSTHGTEAFF.

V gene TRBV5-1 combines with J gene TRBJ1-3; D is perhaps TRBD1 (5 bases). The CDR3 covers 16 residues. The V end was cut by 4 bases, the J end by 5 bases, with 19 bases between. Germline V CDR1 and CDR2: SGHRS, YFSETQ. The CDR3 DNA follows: TGCGCCAGCAGCCATGACGGCCGGGGGATTAGAAACACCATATATTTT. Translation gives CASSHDGRGIRNTIYF.

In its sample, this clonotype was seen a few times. This CDR3 is CASNSIRGQGRSPLHF. For the CDR3, the DNA is TGTGCCAGCAACTCAATTCGGGGGCAGGGTAGGTCACCCCTCCACTTT. V usage is TRBV11-2 and J usage is TRBJ1-6; a weak D match, TRBD1 (6 bases). Germline lookup yields CDR1 SGHAT and CDR2 FQNNGV. This CDR3 is built from 16 residues. V gave up 7 bases and J gave up 10 bases, with 23 bases separating them.

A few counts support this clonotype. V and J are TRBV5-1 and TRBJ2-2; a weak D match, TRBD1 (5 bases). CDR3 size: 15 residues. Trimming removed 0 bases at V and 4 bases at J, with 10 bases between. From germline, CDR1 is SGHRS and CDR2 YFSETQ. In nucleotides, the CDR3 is TGCGCCAGCAGCTTGGAGGGGTTCGGCACCGGGGAGCTGTTTTTT. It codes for CASSLEGFGTGELFF.

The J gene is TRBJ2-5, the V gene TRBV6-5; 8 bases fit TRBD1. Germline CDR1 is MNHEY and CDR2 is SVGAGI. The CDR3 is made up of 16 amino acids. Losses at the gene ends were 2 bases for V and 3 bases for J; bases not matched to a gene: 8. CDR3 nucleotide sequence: TGTGCCAGCAGTTACCGACAGGGGTTGGGGGAAGAGACCCAGTACTTC. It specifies CASSYRQGLGEETQYF.

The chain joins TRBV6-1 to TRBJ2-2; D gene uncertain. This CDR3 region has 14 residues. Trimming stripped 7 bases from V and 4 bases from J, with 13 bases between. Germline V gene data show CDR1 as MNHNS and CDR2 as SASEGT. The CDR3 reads CASTTGPVTGELFF. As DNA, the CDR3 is TGTGCCAGCACTACCGGACCTGTCACCGGGGAGCTGTTTTTT.

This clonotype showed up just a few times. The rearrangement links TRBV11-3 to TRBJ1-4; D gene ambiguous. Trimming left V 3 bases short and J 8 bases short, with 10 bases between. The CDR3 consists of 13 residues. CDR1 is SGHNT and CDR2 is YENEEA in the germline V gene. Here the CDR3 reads CASSLGPEEKLFF. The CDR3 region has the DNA TGTGCCAGCAGCTTGGGCCCCGAGGAAAAACTGTTTTTT.

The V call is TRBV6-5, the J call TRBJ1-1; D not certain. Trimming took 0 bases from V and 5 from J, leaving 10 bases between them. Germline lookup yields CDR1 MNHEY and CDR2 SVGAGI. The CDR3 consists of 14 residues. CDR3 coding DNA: TGTGCCAGCAGTTACTCGACGACACGGACTGAAGCTTTCTTT. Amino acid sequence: CASSYSTTRTEAFF.

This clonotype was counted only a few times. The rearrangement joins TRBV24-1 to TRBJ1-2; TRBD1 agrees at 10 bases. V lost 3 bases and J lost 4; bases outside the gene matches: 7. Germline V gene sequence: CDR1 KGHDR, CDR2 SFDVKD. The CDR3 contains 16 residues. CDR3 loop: CATSDPGQGEVYGYTF. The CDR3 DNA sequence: TGTGCCACCAGTGATCCTGGACAGGGGGAGGTCTATGGCTACACCTTC.

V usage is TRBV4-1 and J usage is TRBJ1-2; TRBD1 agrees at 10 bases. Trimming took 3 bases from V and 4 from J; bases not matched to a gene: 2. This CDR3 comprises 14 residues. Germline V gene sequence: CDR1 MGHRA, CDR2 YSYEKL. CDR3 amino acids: CASSQRTGGYGYTF. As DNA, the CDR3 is TGCGCCAGCAGCCAGAGGACAGGGGGCTATGGCTACACCTTC.

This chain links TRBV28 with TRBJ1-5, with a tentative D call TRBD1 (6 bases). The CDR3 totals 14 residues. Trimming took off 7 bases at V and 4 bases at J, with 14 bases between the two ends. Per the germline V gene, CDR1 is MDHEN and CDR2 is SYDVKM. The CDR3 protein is CASTTGGANQPQHF. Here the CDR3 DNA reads TGTGCCAGCACCACGGGGGGGGCAAATCAGCCCCAGCATTTT.

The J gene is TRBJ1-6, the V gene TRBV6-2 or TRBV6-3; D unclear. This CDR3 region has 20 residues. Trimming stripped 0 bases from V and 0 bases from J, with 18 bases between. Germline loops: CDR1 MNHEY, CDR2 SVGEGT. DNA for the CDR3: TGTGCCAGCAGTTACTCGAAACTGACAAGAGCTATCTCCTATAATTCACCCCTCCACTTT. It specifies CASSYSKLTRAISYNSPLHF.

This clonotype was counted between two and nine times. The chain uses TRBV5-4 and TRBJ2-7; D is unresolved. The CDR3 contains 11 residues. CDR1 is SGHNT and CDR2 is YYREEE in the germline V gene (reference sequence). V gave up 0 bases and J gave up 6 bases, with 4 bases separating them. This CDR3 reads CASSLGREQYF. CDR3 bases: TGTGCCAGCAGCTTGGGTCGCGAGCAGTACTTC.

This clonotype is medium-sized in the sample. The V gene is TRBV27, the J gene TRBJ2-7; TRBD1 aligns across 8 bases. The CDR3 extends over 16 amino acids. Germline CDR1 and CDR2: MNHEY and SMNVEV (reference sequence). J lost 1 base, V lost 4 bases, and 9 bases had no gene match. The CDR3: CASSSARDRRSYEQYF. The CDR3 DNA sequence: TGTGCCAGCAGTTCAGCCCGGGACAGGAGATCCTACGAGCAGTACTTC.

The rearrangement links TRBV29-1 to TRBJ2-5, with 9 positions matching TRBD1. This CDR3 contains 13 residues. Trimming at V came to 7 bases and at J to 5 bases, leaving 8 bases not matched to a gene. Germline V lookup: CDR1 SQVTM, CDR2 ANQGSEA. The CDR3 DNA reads TGCAGCGATACAGGGGGCGGACAGGAGACCCAGTACTTC. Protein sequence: CSDTGGGQETQYF.